The 26 T cell receptor beta chains below come from one sample, sequenced in a study of sequential checkpoint blockade in melanoma. Treatment reported: randomized to nivolumab then ipilimumab (arm A) or the reverse (arm B). Measured with immunoSEQ multiplex PCR; TCRdb has only the in-frame clones, and not every one. The sample contains 7,500 to 9,500 clones, roughly a quarter of which appear only once. Sequences were derived from tumor tissue (inferred from file names), sampled from a patient given nivolumab and ipilimumab in sequence. Source of these receptors: a human donor with melanoma.

This clone has a handful of counts. The chain has TRBV9 and TRBJ1-3, with TRBD1 as a possible D gene (5 bases). The CDR3 is 17 residues long. Per germline, CDR1 SGDLS and CDR2 YYNGEE. V dropped 4 bases and J dropped 0 bases, with 17 bases sitting between them. This CDR3 is CASSLAGTPSSGNTIYF. The CDR3 region has the DNA TGTGCCAGCAGCTTAGCCGGGACCCCGAGCTCTGGAAACACCATATATTTT.

This clone has a handful of counts. V gene TRBV6-8 combines with J gene TRBJ1-2, with 7 bases lining up with TRBD1. The CDR3 is 14 amino acids. Trimming at V came to 8 bases and at J to 4 bases, leaving 10 bases not matched to a gene. Germline CDR1 is MNHGY and CDR2 is SAAAGT. CDR3 sequence (DNA): TGTGCCAGCTTTGACAGGGTTCGGACCTATGGCTACACCTTC. Translated, it gives CASFDRVRTYGYTF.

In this sample, this clone turned up many times. Written as DNA, the CDR3 is TGTGCCAGCAGCGTAGCCTCAGCCGGCACAGATACGCAGTATTTT. Translating gives CASSVASAGTDTQYF. The rearrangement uses TRBV9 and TRBJ2-3, with D unresolved. The germline V and J ends were trimmed by 0 bases and 1 base, with 9 bases remaining between them. The germline V gene encodes CDR1 SGDLS and CDR2 YYNGEE. The CDR3 has 15 residues.

In this sample, this clone turned up a few times. This chain links TRBV28 with TRBJ2-3, with 13 bases identical to TRBD2. The CDR3 runs to 15 residues. J was trimmed by 6 bases and V by 7 bases; bases with no gene match: 7. CDR1 MDHEN and CDR2 SYDVKM come from the germline V gene. CDR3 loop: CASTSGLAGDDTQYF. CDR3 nucleotide sequence: TGTGCCAGCACATCCGGACTAGCGGGAGATGATACGCAGTATTTT.

This clone is categorized as medium-sized. This sequence joins TRBV6-8 and TRBJ1-2; D is possibly TRBD1 (5 bases). From germline, CDR1 is MNHGY and CDR2 SAAAGT. Trimming shortened V by 10 bases and J by 1 base, and 19 bases separated the two germline ends. This CDR3 has 15 residues. The CDR3 loop reads CAITDPGRINYGYTF. For the CDR3, the DNA is TGTGCCATCACCGACCCGGGACGGATTAACTATGGCTACACCTTC.

A few counts support this clone. This sequence joins TRBV11-3 and TRBJ2-2; D gene ambiguous. There are 17 residues in the CDR3. Trimming removed 4 bases at V and 7 bases at J, with 22 bases between. Germline values: CDR1 SGHNT, CDR2 YENEEA. Written as DNA, the CDR3 is TGTGCCAGCAGCTCCACCTCCCTAGGATCGGGTGTCGGGGAGCTGTTTTTT. Translating gives CASSSTSLGSGVGELFF.

The J gene is TRBJ1-2, the V gene TRBV19; the match to TRBD1 covers 8 bases. CDR1 is LNHDA, CDR2 SQIVND, per germline (reference sequence). CDR3 length: 14 residues. Trimming removed 3 bases from V and 5 bases from J; junction bases left unmatched: 5. The CDR3 is CASSILQGDYGYTF. Written as DNA, the CDR3 is TGTGCCAGTAGTATTTTACAGGGGGATTATGGCTACACCTTC.

This clone was seen a handful of times. An end of the junction differs from the germline gene, which may be a read error. J is TRBJ2-7 and V is TRBV19; 7 bases are shared with TRBD2. CDR3 length: 14 residues. Germline CDR1 is LNHDA and CDR2 is SQIVND (reference sequence). The CDR3 reads CASSNTGGSHEQYF. DNA for the CDR3: TGTGCCAGTAGTAATACGGGAGGCTCCCACGAGCAGTACTTC.

This clone appeared a few times. The CDR3 loop reads CASTLDWRGPSMRDTQYF. CDR3 sequence (DNA): TGTGCCAGCACCCTGGACTGGCGGGGGCCTTCGATGCGGGATACGCAGTATTTT. V is TRBV6-8 and J is TRBJ2-3, with D perhaps matching TRBD2 (7 bases). V lost 7 bases, J lost 6 bases, and 29 bases lay in between. CDR1 MNHGY and CDR2 SAAAGT come from the germline V gene. This CDR3 region has 18 residues.

In this sample, this clone turned up many times. The chain has TRBV11-3 and TRBJ1-5; D is perhaps TRBD1 (6 bases). The CDR3 covers 14 residues. Trimming stripped 0 bases from V and 7 bases from J, with 10 bases between. Germline V gene data show CDR1 as SGHNT and CDR2 as YENEEA. The CDR3 bases are TGTGCCAGCAGCTTAGAAAGGGGGTGGCAGCCCCAGCATTTT. Protein: CASSLERGWQPQHF.

This clone came up many times. This chain joins TRBV11-3 and TRBJ2-2, with no clear D. Trimming took 5 bases from V and 4 from J, leaving 11 bases between them. Germline CDR1 and CDR2: SGHNT and YENEEA. CDR3 length equals 14 residues. CDR3 region: CASSPMGTTGELFF. The CDR3 DNA sequence: TGTGCCAGCAGCCCTATGGGCACCACCGGGGAGCTGTTTTTT.

A few counts support this clone. The chain combines TRBV7-6 with TRBJ2-5; D assignment may be TRBD1 or TRBD2 (5 bases each). CDR1 is SGHVS, CDR2 FNYEAQ, per germline. The CDR3 contains 14 residues. V was trimmed by 3 bases and J by 5 bases, leaving 13 bases between them. The CDR3 nucleotides read TGTGCCAGCAGCTTGGAGCTAGGGGAGGAGACCCAGTACTTC. Protein sequence: CASSLELGEETQYF. Full variable domain (outside the CDR3, taken from reference TRBV7-6 and TRBJ2-5): GAGVSQSPRYKVTKRGQDVALRCDPISGHVSLYWYRQALGQGPEFLTYFNYEAQQDKSGLPNDRFSAERPEGSISTLTIQRTEQRDSAMYRCASSLELGEETQYFGPGTRLLVL.

This clone was counted ten times or more. This CDR3 is CASSPDPASPLYGYTF. CDR3 nucleotides: TGTGCCAGCAGCCCAGACCCCGCATCTCCTCTCTATGGCTACACCTTC. The chain uses TRBV11-3 and TRBJ1-2; D unresolved. The V gene's germline CDR1 is SGHNT and CDR2 YENEEA. V lost 5 bases to trimming and J lost 4 bases, with 20 bases between them. The CDR3 consists of 16 residues.

This clone was seen a few times. J is TRBJ2-2 and V is TRBV6-8; 7 bases fit TRBD2. Trimming removed 2 bases from V and 4 bases from J; junction bases left unmatched: 7. The CDR3 consists of 16 residues. Per germline, CDR1 MNHGY and CDR2 SAAAGT. CDR3 DNA: TGTGCCAGCAGTTACGGGAGCGGGACCCTCACCGGGGAGCTGTTTTTT. This sequence encodes CASSYGSGTLTGELFF.

The chain employs TRBV28 and TRBJ1-3; D remains unclear. V lost 10 bases and J 0 bases, leaving 10 bases between the germline ends. CDR1 MDHEN and CDR2 SYDVKM come from the germline V gene. The CDR3 runs to 13 residues. The CDR3 sequence: CATTRDSGNTIYF. DNA of the CDR3: TGTGCCACCACTAGGGACTCTGGAAACACCATATATTTT.

This clone is judged medium-sized. The CDR3 DNA is TGTGCCAGCAGCTTAAGACAGGCGAACACTGAAGCTTTCTTT. Amino acids: CASSLRQANTEAFF. The chain employs TRBV11-3 and TRBJ1-1; maybe TRBD1 (6 bases). The CDR3 consists of 14 residues. Trimming took 2 bases from V and 1 from J, leaving 8 bases between them. The germline V gene has CDR1 SGHNT and CDR2 YENEEA.

The rearrangement uses TRBV19 and TRBJ2-4; D uncertain. The germline V gene encodes CDR1 LNHDA and CDR2 SQIVND (reference sequence). This CDR3 is built from 15 residues. V gave up 3 bases and J gave up 0 bases, with 9 bases separating them. The CDR3: CASSILFGAKNIQYF. The CDR3 DNA is TGTGCCAGTAGTATTTTGTTTGGAGCCAAAAACATTCAGTACTTC. Based on the CDR3 plus reference TRBV19 and TRBJ2-4, the full variable domain is DGGITQSPKYLFRKEGQNVTLSCEQNLNHDAMYWYRQDPGQGLRLIYYSQIVNDFQKGDIAEGYSVSREKKESFPLTVTSAQKNPTAFYLCASSILFGAKNIQYFGAGTRLSVL.

This clone was detected ten times or more. The rearrangement joins TRBV11-3 to TRBJ1-6; D might be TRBD1 (5 bases). Trimming left V 1 base short and J 7 bases short, with 14 bases between. Germline V lookup: CDR1 SGHNT, CDR2 YENEEA. CDR3 size: 16 residues. CDR3 loop: CASSLGSGSGNSPLHF. CDR3 coding DNA: TGTGCCAGCAGCTTAGGGTCAGGGTCGGGAAATTCACCCCTCCACTTT.

The chain couples TRBV5-1 to TRBJ1-1; no definite D call. Trimming shortened V by 0 bases and J by 2 bases, and 8 bases separated the two germline ends. The CDR3 covers 14 residues. The V gene's germline CDR1 is SGHRS and CDR2 YFSETQ. The CDR3 sequence: CASSLVPPNTEAFF. The CDR3 DNA reads as TGCGCCAGCAGCTTGGTTCCCCCTAACACTGAAGCTTTCTTT.

The chain recombines TRBV9 with TRBJ1-1, with D perhaps matching TRBD1 (6 bases). CDR1 is SGDLS, CDR2 YYNGEE, per germline. The V gene lost 2 bases and the J gene lost 5 bases, with 13 bases spanning the gap. The CDR3 spans 14 residues. The CDR3 DNA follows: TGTGCCAGCAGCGTGGACAGCGGTAGGACTGAAGCTTTCTTT. This codes for CASSVDSGRTEAFF.

This clone came up a few times. The chain links TRBV19 to TRBJ1-1; D possibly corresponds to TRBD1 (5 bases). Germline lookup yields CDR1 LNHDA and CDR2 SQIVND (reference sequence). V was shortened by 4 bases and J by 4 bases, with 10 bases between the two germline ends. This CDR3 spans 13 amino acids. The CDR3 DNA sequence: TGTGCCAGTAGTAACGGGGGGGGCACTGAAGCTTTCTTT. It yields the protein CASSNGGGTEAFF.

Only a few counts were recorded for this clone. The chain joins TRBV23-1 to TRBJ1-2; 9 bases are shared with TRBD1. TRBV23-1 is an open reading frame, and its role is uncertain. The CDR3 contains 17 residues. Trimming at V came to 6 bases and at J to 0 bases, leaving 11 bases not matched to a gene. The CDR3 loop reads CASSQDGRQGANYGYTF. The CDR3, as DNA: TGCGCCAGCAGCCAAGATGGGAGACAGGGGGCTAACTATGGCTACACCTTC.

This chain uses TRBV11-3 with TRBJ2-5, with 7 bases that match TRBD2. CDR3 length equals 14 residues. With 4 bases clipped from V and 3 bases from J, the junction kept 5 bases outside the gene matches. Germline lookup yields CDR1 SGHNT and CDR2 YENEEA. The CDR3 loop reads CASSWGGGKETQYF. The CDR3, as DNA: TGTGCCAGCAGCTGGGGGGGAGGGAAAGAGACCCAGTACTTC. Combining the CDR3 with reference TRBV11-3 and TRBJ2-5 gives the whole variable domain EAGVVQSPRYKIIEKKQPVAFWCNPISGHNTLYWYLQNLGQGPELLIRYENEEAVDDSQLPKDRFSAERLKGVDSTLKIQPAELGDSAVYLCASSWGGGKETQYFGPGTRLLVL.

The J gene is TRBJ2-3, the V gene TRBV4-1; unclear D gene. With 4 bases removed from V and 3 bases from J, the gap between germline ends came to 11 bases. CDR3 length equals 14 residues. Germline V gene data show CDR1 as MGHRA and CDR2 as YSYEKL. The CDR3 region has the DNA TGCGCCAGCAGCCCGTCTGAGGCGACAGATACGCAGTATTTT. It specifies CASSPSEATDTQYF.

This clone came up a few times. The V and J genes are TRBV18 and TRBJ1-3; 10 bases map to TRBD1. The CDR3 covers 16 residues. Germline-derived CDR1 and CDR2 are KGHSH and LQKENI. J lost 1 base, V lost 2 bases, and 2 bases had no gene match. The CDR3 nucleotides read TGTGCCAGCTCACCAGACAGGGGGCCTTCTGGAAACACCATATATTTT. Amino acid sequence: CASSPDRGPSGNTIYF.

The chain has TRBV6-8 and TRBJ1-5; 11 positions agree with TRBD1. CDR1 and CDR2 from the germline V gene are MNHGY and SAAAGT. J gave up 7 bases and V 4 bases, and 9 bases lay outside the gene matches. This CDR3 comprises 16 residues. CDR3 in amino acids: CASSSRTGGVLQPQHF. The CDR3 region has the DNA TGTGCCAGCAGTTCCAGGACAGGGGGCGTATTACAGCCCCAGCATTTT.